This T cell receptor (beta chain) was recorded in a study of T cell responses to AZD1222 COVID-19 vaccine. V dropped 3 bases and J dropped 5; count of bases not matched to a gene: 5. The CDR3 runs to 16 residues. CDR1 and CDR2 from the germline V gene are SNHLY and FYNNEI. Profiling relied on immunoSEQ multiplex PCR, and the TCRdb table lists in-frame clones only, not all of them. Counted here are 160,000 or so clones, roughly 88% occurring once; the ten biggest clones make up about 4.3%. The material sequenced was peripheral blood, taken 28 days after the second AZD1222 dose. This TCR derives from an adult who received the AZD1222 COVID-19 vaccine. The V and J genes are TRBV2 and TRBJ2-5; 14 bases are a match to TRBD2. The CDR3, as DNA: TGTGCCAGCAGTGAGGGACTAGCGGGGGCTAAGGAGACCCAGTACTTC. It is translated as CASSEGLAGAKETQYF.